These T cell receptor beta chains were read from a single sample in a study of patients and donors after allogeneic stem cell transplantation. TCRdb re-derived calls from the RT-PCR reads in MiXCR, one entry per CDR3 protein. The data contain some 960,000 distinct CDR3 sequences, around 17% of them seen just once; the ten biggest clones take up under 6.5%. Specimen: blood, either unsorted or a sorted T cell fraction (not recorded which). The receptors come from a human donor who was either an allogeneic HSCT recipient or a stem cell or donor lymphocyte infusion donor (not recorded which). It is not recorded whose cells these are; they may come from a transplant donor. The CDR3 runs from the conserved cysteine through the conserved F or W. A D gene is named only where the DNA matches it firmly. Clone size is not always given. Where it is, it says once, few, many or a class for expanded clones.

d_gene | j_gene | abundance | v_gene | CDR3aa | CDR3nt
NA | TRBJ2-4 | NA | TRBV11-2 | CASSSRDGYTGFKNIQYF | TGTGCCAGCAGCTCGAGGGACGGATATACTGGCTTTAAAAACATTCAGTACTTC
NA | TRBJ2-5 | NA | TRBV4-3 | CASSRNGGFGETQYF | TGCGCCAGCAGCCGCAACGGGGGCTTCGGGGAGACCCAGTACTTC
NA | TRBJ2-5 | few | TRBV9 | CASSVEMGPLEAQYF | TGTGCCAGCAGCGTAGAAATGGGCCCCCTCGAGGCCCAGTACTTC
TRBD1 | TRBJ1-1 | NA | TRBV5-6 | CASSYGTGVGAFF | TGTGCCAGCAGCTACGGGACAGGGGTTGGAGCTTTCTTT
NA | TRBJ2-7 | few | TRBV5-1 | CASSSSGTMGVSYEQYF | TGCGCCAGCAGCTCTTCCGGGACAATGGGGGTATCCTACGAGCAGTACTTC
TRBD1 | TRBJ2-5 | NA | TRBV11-1 | CASSFHRGQETQYF | TGTGCCAGCAGCTTTCACAGGGGACAAGAGACCCAGTACTTC
NA | TRBJ1-1 | few | TRBV30 | CAWGRETEAFF | TGTGCCTGGGGACGGGAGACTGAAGCTTTCTTT
TRBD2 | TRBJ2-1 | NA | TRBV9 | CASSLRVQRGWGEQFF | TGTGCCAGCAGCTTGAGAGTCCAGCGGGGGTGGGGTGAGCAGTTCTTC
TRBD2 | TRBJ2-5 | few | TRBV6-6 | CASSLVGGKTQYF | TGTGCCAGCAGTTTGGTCGGGGGGAAGACCCAGTACTTC
NA | TRBJ2-6 | NA | TRBV20-1 | CSARRRDSSGANVLTF | TGCAGTGCTAGGCGCCGGGATAGCTCTGGGGCCAACGTCCTGACTTTC
NA | TRBJ2-3 | few | TRBV9 | CASSVAISATDTQYF | TGTGCCAGCAGCGTAGCTATAAGCGCTACAGATACGCAGTATTTT
TRBD1 | TRBJ1-6 | NA | TRBV7-2 | CASSRGTGQSPLHF | TGTGCCAGCAGCCGTGGGACAGGGCAATCACCCCTCCACTTT
TRBD2 | TRBJ2-1 | few | TRBV7-3 | CASSLIATSGGRDEQFF | TGTGCCAGCAGCTTAATCGCGACTAGCGGGGGGCGGGATGAGCAGTTCTTC
TRBD1 | TRBJ2-5 | NA | TRBV12-3/TRBV12-4 | CASSPTGENKAQETQYF | TGTGCCAGCAGCCCGACAGGGGAGAATAAGGCCCAAGAGACCCAGTACTTC
TRBD2 | TRBJ2-5 | few | TRBV7-2 | CASSLRTSKETQYF | TGTGCCAGCAGCTTGAGGACTAGCAAGGAGACCCAGTACTTC
TRBD2 | TRBJ2-3 | NA | TRBV7-9 | CASSGRGAGPTDTQYF | TGTGCCAGCAGCGGAAGGGGAGCGGGGCCCACAGATACGCAGTATTTT
TRBD2 | TRBJ2-1 | many | TRBV12-3/TRBV12-4 | CASSPRTSRHSYNEQFF | TGTGCCAGCAGTCCGCGGACTAGCAGACACTCCTACAATGAGCAGTTCTTC
TRBD2 | TRBJ2-7 | NA | TRBV10-3 | CAISELGEGEQYF | TGTGCCATCAGTGAGTTAGGGGAGGGGGAGCAGTACTTC
NA | TRBJ1-1 | NA | TRBV4-3 | CASSQDPGATSEAFF | TGCGCCAGCAGCCAAGATCCGGGGGCGACCTCTGAAGCTTTCTTT
TRBD2 | TRBJ2-4 | few | TRBV6-1 | CASRTSGAQNIQYF | TGTGCCAGCAGAACTAGCGGGGCCCAAAACATTCAGTACTTC
NA | TRBJ1-1 | NA | TRBV4-1 | CASSQEDVRTEAFF | TGCGCCAGCAGCCAAGAGGACGTGCGCACTGAAGCTTTCTTT
NA | TRBJ2-3 | few | TRBV24-1 | CATSDYADTQYF | TGTGCCACCAGTGATTATGCGGATACGCAGTATTTT
TRBD2 | TRBJ2-2 | NA | TRBV12-3/TRBV12-4 | CASSRRRAGGQRDGELFF | TGTGCCAGCAGCCGGCGGAGGGCGGGGGGGCAAAGGGACGGGGAGCTGTTTTTT
NA | TRBJ1-6 | few | TRBV5-6 | CASSLKSHNSPLHF | TGTGCCAGCAGCTTGAAGAGCCATAATTCACCCCTCCACTTT
NA | TRBJ2-7 | few | TRBV7-2 | CASSLALGHRGEQYF | TGTGCCAGCAGCTTAGCCCTAGGCCATAGAGGCGAGCAGTACTTC
TRBD1 | TRBJ1-1 | few | TRBV5-1 | CASSLQTDRGQWKAFF | TGCGCCAGCAGCTTACAAACGGACAGGGGGCAGTGGAAAGCTTTCTTT
NA | TRBJ1-1 | few | TRBV25-1 | CASSEPGVRANEAFF | TGTGCCAGCAGTGAACCAGGGGTACGAGCTAATGAAGCTTTCTTT
NA | TRBJ2-7 | NA | TRBV6-5 | CASSYSRLPYGYEQYF | TGTGCCAGCAGTTACTCTCGTTTACCTTATGGATACGAGCAGTACTTC
TRBD2 | TRBJ2-1 | NA | TRBV20-1 | CSADHKRESYNEQFF | TGCAGTGCTGACCATAAGCGGGAGTCCTACAATGAGCAGTTCTTC
NA | TRBJ1-2 | NA | TRBV12-3/TRBV12-4 | CASSPRRYQGGYTF | TGTGCCAGCAGTCCCCGGCGGTATCAGGGTGGCTACACCTTC
NA | TRBJ1-1 | few | TRBV29-1 | CSGGGQLNTEAFF | TGCAGCGGAGGGGGGCAGCTGAACACTGAAGCTTTCTTT
TRBD2 | TRBJ2-3 | few | TRBV20-1 | CSATQTSGGPTDTQYF | TGCAGTGCTACCCAGACTAGCGGGGGGCCTACAGATACGCAGTATTTT
TRBD1 | TRBJ2-1 | few | TRBV20-1 | CSARDLDRYNEQFF | TGCAGTGCTAGAGATTTGGACAGGTACAATGAGCAGTTCTTC
NA | TRBJ2-5 | NA | TRBV7-2 | CASSLGYGRTQYF | TGTGCCAGCAGCTTAGGGTATGGCCGCACCCAGTACTTC
NA | TRBJ1-1 | once | TRBV25-1 | CASSEYNPGVTEAFF | TGTGCCAGCAGTGAATACAACCCGGGGGTTACTGAAGCTTTCTTT
TRBD2 | TRBJ2-1 | NA | TRBV5-6 | CASSLALAGGLANEQFF | TGTGCCAGCAGCTTGGCCCTAGCGGGGGGTCTGGCTAATGAGCAGTTCTTC
TRBD2 | TRBJ2-7 | few | TRBV10-3 | CAISPGTSGGGRYEQYF | TGTGCCATCAGTCCCGGGACTAGCGGGGGGGGCAGGTACGAGCAGTACTTC
NA | TRBJ1-4 | few | TRBV12-3/TRBV12-4 | CASSLGQMSEKLFF | TGTGCCAGCAGCCTCGGACAGATGTCCGAAAAACTGTTTTTT
TRBD2 | TRBJ2-1 | NA | TRBV7-9 | CASSSLGRGSSYNEQFF | TGTGCCAGCAGCTCCCTGGGGCGGGGGAGCTCCTACAATGAGCAGTTCTTC
TRBD1 | TRBJ2-7 | NA | TRBV11-3 | CASSGVGQAKYEQYF | TGTGCCAGCAGCGGAGTGGGACAGGCAAAGTACGAGCAGTACTTC
TRBD1 | TRBJ1-2 | few | TRBV20-1 | CSARFTGGAYGYTF | TGCAGTGCGAGATTCACAGGGGGCGCGTATGGCTACACCTTC
NA | TRBJ1-3 | few | TRBV12-3/TRBV12-4 | CASRPTGNGNTIYF | TGTGCCAGCAGGCCCACAGGGAATGGAAACACCATATATTTT
TRBD2 | TRBJ2-1 | NA | TRBV30 | CAWISGGAYNEQFF | TGTGCCTGGATTAGCGGGGGGGCCTACAATGAGCAGTTCTTC
NA | TRBJ2-5 | NA | TRBV29-1 | CSVDRDTETQYF | TGCAGCGTTGATAGAGACACGGAGACCCAGTACTTC
TRBD1 | TRBJ1-5 | many | TRBV5-1 | CASSLVIGTGGSNQPQHF | TGCGCCAGCAGCTTGGTAATCGGGACAGGGGGAAGCAATCAGCCCCAGCATTTT
NA | TRBJ1-3 | NA | TRBV30 | CAWHALGSGNTIYF | TGTGCCTGGCACGCCCTGGGCTCTGGAAACACCATATATTTT
NA | TRBJ2-7 | NA | TRBV3-1 | CASSHQGRTNEQYF | TGTGCCAGCAGCCACCAGGGGAGGACTAACGAGCAGTACTTC